These 22 T cell receptor beta chains originate from one sample sequenced in a study of a mutant IDH1 vaccine in newly diagnosed glioma. Time point: week 35, safety follow-up. In the vaccine, a single dose held 300 ug of the mutant IDH1 20-mer peptide, along with topical imiquimod. No antigen has been assigned to these receptors. Using immunoSEQ multiplex PCR, the repertoire was profiled, and TCRdb retains in-frame clones only, with some absent. The table includes about 27,000 clones, around 80% detected once. The sample was PBMCs, taken from a glioma patient whose treatment included an IDH1 peptide vaccine. The receptors stem from a man in his fifties with glioma.

This chain's CDR3 is CASSHSTGGGNYGYTF. The CDR3 DNA is TGCGCCAGCAGCCACTCGACAGGGGGAGGAAACTATGGCTACACCTTC. This sequence joins TRBV4-1 and TRBJ1-2, with 9 bases lining up with TRBD1. The CDR3 has 16 amino acids. The germline V gene has CDR1 MGHRA and CDR2 YSYEKL. Trimming at V came to 3 bases and at J to 2 bases, leaving 7 bases not matched to a gene.

The rearrangement joins TRBV6-1 to TRBJ1-2; TRBD1 is a possible D gene (5 bases). Looked up from germline, CDR1 is MNHNS and CDR2 is SASEGT. The germline V and J ends were trimmed by 8 bases and 1 base, with 14 bases remaining between them. The CDR3 has 14 amino acids. The DNA of the CDR3 is TGTGCCAGCCAACGGCAGGGAGGTAACTATGGCTACACCTTC. Its translation is CASQRQGGNYGYTF.

The chain links TRBV21-1 to TRBJ1-5; the D call in the table, TRBD1, was not verified against the DNA. TRBV21-1 is classified as a pseudogene. This CDR3 has 17 residues. The CDR3, as DNA: TGTGCCAGCAGCAAAGTACAGATATTTTATAGCAATCAGCCCCAGCATTTT. It yields the protein CASSKVQIFYSNQPQHF.

With regard to this clone: A junction end diverges from the germline sequence, so it may reflect a read error. The chain recombines TRBV2 with TRBJ1-6; 8 bases agree with TRBD1. Germline V gene sequence: CDR1 SNHLY, CDR2 FYNNEI. The CDR3 has 16 residues. The CDR3 DNA reads TGTGCCAGCAAGAGGGAAACCGGGACAGGCAGTTCACTCCTCCACTTT. The encoded protein is CASKRETGTGSSLLHF.

The table lists this clone with a few counts. The chain combines TRBV7-3 with TRBJ1-1; no clear D. The CDR3 contains 13 residues. Germline V lookup: CDR1 SGHTA, CDR2 FQGTGA. Trimming pared 3 bases from V and 4 bases from J, leaving 9 bases between. The CDR3 DNA sequence: TGTGCCAGCAGCTTCGGACTGGGCACTGAAGCTTTCTTT. Translation: CASSFGLGTEAFF.

This rearrangement joins TRBV2 to TRBJ1-1; D is ambiguous. The V gene lost 8 bases and the J gene lost 4 bases, with 14 bases spanning the gap. Germline assignment: CDR1 SNHLY and CDR2 FYNNEI. CDR3 length equals 13 residues. The CDR3: CASREGRLTEAFF. The DNA for the CDR3 is TGTGCCAGCCGAGAAGGGAGGCTCACTGAAGCTTTCTTT.

This clone came up a few times. The chain couples TRBV5-5 to TRBJ1-4; D remains unclear. This CDR3 has 12 residues. Germline CDR1 and CDR2: SGHKS and YYEKEE (reference sequence). V was shortened by 1 base and J by 8 bases, with 6 bases between the two germline ends. The chain's CDR3 is CASSLLVEKLFF. The CDR3 DNA reads as TGTGCCAGCAGCTTGTTGGTCGAAAAACTGTTTTTT.

This clone was seen only once. The rearrangement joins TRBV6-6 to TRBJ1-3; 7 bases match TRBD1. Germline V lookup: CDR1 MNHNY, CDR2 SVGAGI (reference sequence). The CDR3 is 14 residues long. V was pared by 4 bases and J by 6 bases, with 6 bases of the junction left unmatched. CDR3 sequence: CASSSTGRINTIYF. CDR3 coding DNA: TGTGCCAGCAGTTCGACAGGGAGGATAAACACCATATATTTT.

The V gene is TRBV30, the J gene TRBJ2-6, with TRBD1 matching over 11 bases. Trimming removed 4 bases from V and 2 bases from J; junction bases left unmatched: 7. This CDR3 is built from 17 residues. In germline, CDR1 is GTSNPN, CDR2 SVGIG (reference sequence). The CDR3 loop reads CAWTDRGHEAGANVLTF. The DNA of the CDR3 is TGTGCCTGGACGGACAGGGGGCATGAGGCTGGGGCCAACGTCCTGACTTTC. Combining the CDR3 with reference TRBV30 and TRBJ2-6 gives the whole variable domain SQTIHQWPATLVQPVGSPLSLECTVEGTSNPNLYWYRQAAGRGLQLLFYSVGIGQISSEVPQNLSASRPQDRQFILSSKKLLLSDSGFYLCAWTDRGHEAGANVLTFGAGSRLTVL.

The J gene is TRBJ1-1, the V gene TRBV2; 7 bases line up with TRBD1. This CDR3 has 12 residues. The germline V gene encodes CDR1 SNHLY and CDR2 FYNNEI. With V trimmed by 6 bases and J by 7 bases, 5 bases remained unmatched. The CDR3 sequence is CASSARQGEAFF. Written as DNA, the CDR3 is TGTGCCAGCAGCGCTCGACAGGGTGAAGCTTTCTTT.

The V gene is TRBV7-9, the J gene TRBJ2-1; D unclear. V was trimmed by 5 bases and J by 7 bases, leaving 9 bases between them. The CDR3 covers 12 residues. Germline V gene lookup returns CDR1 SEHNR and CDR2 FQNEAQ (reference sequence). Here the CDR3 reads CASSIGRNEQFF. CDR3 coding DNA: TGTGCCAGCAGCATCGGGCGGAATGAGCAGTTCTTC.

The V call is TRBV12-1, the J call TRBJ2-2; TRBD1 is taken as the D call from the table, unchecked against the DNA. TRBV12-1 is a pseudogene locus. There are 13 residues in the CDR3. CDR3 in amino acids: CASNDRNTGELFF. As DNA, the CDR3 is TGTGCCAGCAACGACAGAAACACCGGGGAGCTGTTTTTT.

Only a few counts were recorded for this clone. V usage is TRBV5-4 and J usage is TRBJ2-2; TRBD2 agrees at 10 bases. This CDR3 has 17 amino acids. The germline CDR1 and CDR2 sequences are SGHNT and YYREEE (reference sequence). The ends lost 3 bases at V and 2 bases at J; junction bases unmatched: 7. The CDR3 DNA reads as TGTGCCAGCAGCTCGGCAGGACTAGCGGCTAACACCGGGGAGCTGTTTTTT. It codes for CASSSAGLAANTGELFF.

This clone was seen only a few times. The V gene is TRBV28, the J gene TRBJ1-1; D remains ambiguous. Germline V gene data show CDR1 as MDHEN and CDR2 as SYDVKM. Trimming shortened V by 6 bases and J by 8 bases, and 16 bases separated the two germline ends. There are 13 residues in the CDR3. CDR3 bases: TGTGCCAGCAGGCTACTCCCAGGAGCCGAAGCTTTCTTT. It translates to CASRLLPGAEAFF.

This clone was counted a few times. The rearrangement uses TRBV7-9 and TRBJ1-2; TRBD1 is a possible D gene (5 bases). CDR3 length equals 14 residues. CDR1 SEHNR and CDR2 FQNEAQ come from the germline V gene (reference sequence). V was clipped by 0 bases and J by 5 bases, with 10 bases between them. CDR3: CASSLAWGTYGYTF. The CDR3, as DNA: TGTGCCAGCAGCTTAGCGTGGGGCACATATGGCTACACCTTC.

The CDR3 loop reads CASTDSFNSPLHF. For the CDR3, the DNA is TGCGCCAGCACCGACAGTTTTAATTCACCCCTCCACTTT. The rearrangement joins TRBV5-1 to TRBJ1-6; D is possibly TRBD1 (5 bases). Germline CDR1 is SGHRS and CDR2 is YFSETQ. The CDR3 totals 13 residues. Trimming removed 6 bases at V and 6 bases at J, with 10 bases between.

The chain has TRBV29-1 and TRBJ1-2; no clear D. CDR1 and CDR2 from the germline V gene are SQVTM and ANQGSEA. This CDR3 spans 13 amino acids. Trimming took off 8 bases at V and 2 bases at J, with 15 bases between the two ends. The CDR3 nucleotides read TGCAGCACCCCCACTAGTACGAACTATGGCTACACCTTC. This translates into CSTPTSTNYGYTF.

This clone was found once. This chain uses TRBV14 with TRBJ2-3; maybe TRBD2 (5 bases). Germline CDR1 is SGHDN and CDR2 is FVKESK. The CDR3 contains 12 residues. V lost 2 bases and J lost 9, with 9 bases in between. The CDR3 nucleotides are TGTGCCAGCAGCCAACCACGGAGGACGCAGTATTTT. This translates into CASSQPRRTQYF.

The V call is TRBV2, the J call TRBJ2-1; a possible D gene is TRBD2 (6 bases). The V gene's germline CDR1 is SNHLY and CDR2 FYNNEI. Deletions cut 7 bases from V and 5 bases from J, with 12 bases between. This CDR3 has 13 amino acids. The DNA of the CDR3 is TGTGCCAGCACCAGGGACTTGGACAATGAGCAGTTCTTC. It yields the protein CASTRDLDNEQFF.

By proportion, this clone is large (0.1 to 1%). The chain employs TRBV7-9 and TRBJ2-3; 11 bases match TRBD1. The CDR3 is made up of 15 amino acids. Germline loops: CDR1 SEHNR, CDR2 FQNEAQ (reference sequence). V shed 5 bases, J shed 2 bases, and the junction held 3 bases outside the gene matches. In DNA, the CDR3 is TGTGCCAGCAGCGAGGGACAGGGGGACACAGATACGCAGTATTTT. This codes for CASSEGQGDTDTQYF.

This chain links TRBV2 with TRBJ2-7; 7 bases agree with TRBD1. The CDR3 consists of 14 residues. The V and J ends lost 6 bases and 3 bases, in that order; junction bases with no gene match: 8. Germline V CDR1 and CDR2: SNHLY, FYNNEI. The CDR3 protein is CASRRTGVGYEQYF. CDR3 coding DNA: TGTGCCAGCAGGAGGACAGGAGTTGGCTACGAGCAGTACTTC.

A few counts support this clone. The V and J genes are TRBV6-5 and TRBJ1-1; TRBD1 might be the D (5 bases). Germline CDR1 MNHEY, CDR2 SVGAGI. CDR3 length: 13 residues. Deletions cut 4 bases from V and 6 bases from J, with 12 bases between. The DNA of the CDR3 is TGTGCCAGCAGTTCGCGGGACTTGGCTGAAGCTTTCTTT. This sequence encodes CASSSRDLAEAFF.